This is a list of T cell receptor beta chains from one sample in a study of blood T cell repertoires in COVID-19. Profiled with immunoSEQ multiplex PCR; TCRdb holds only in-frame clones, not every one. The repertoire holds about 170,000 clones, 70% to 85% seen once, with roughly 6.4% in the top ten. Sequencing was performed on peripheral blood. These receptors originate from a woman between 35 and 50 years old with COVID-19, enrolled during active disease. Each CDR3 is given with its conserved first and last residue. Each record gives: clone size, D gene, V gene, J gene, CDR3 protein, CDR3 DNA. D genes are given only for firm matches. The listing skips clone size in some rows; elsewhere it reads once, few, many or a size class.

once	NA	TRBV11-2	TRBJ1-1	CASSLRLNTEAFF	TGTGCCAGCAGCTTGCGTTTGAACACTGAAGCTTTCTTT
NA	TRBD2	TRBV3-1/TRBV3-2	TRBJ2-1	CASSQEGTSGRNEQFF	TGTGCCAGCAGCCAAGAGGGGACTAGCGGGAGAAATGAGCAGTTCTTC
NA	TRBD1	TRBV7-8	TRBJ1-4	CASSLVRGRNEKLFF	TGTGCCAGCAGCTTAGTCAGGGGGCGGAATGAAAAACTGTTTTTT
few	NA	TRBV10-2	TRBJ2-1	CASSATGNEQFF	TGCGCCAGCAGCGCAACAGGGAATGAGCAGTTCTTC
NA	NA	TRBV5-8	TRBJ1-5	CASSLARGNSNQPQHF	TGTGCCAGCAGCTTGGCCCGGGGTAATAGCAATCAGCCCCAGCATTTT
few	NA	TRBV27	TRBJ2-7	CASSLSEASEQYF	TGTGCCAGCAGTTTATCCGAAGCTAGCGAGCAGTACTTC
NA	TRBD2	TRBV7-2	TRBJ2-7	CASSASGTSGFYEQYF	TGTGCCAGCAGCGCTTCCGGGACTAGCGGGTTCTACGAGCAGTACTTC
NA	NA	TRBV6-5	TRBJ1-1	CACRKLGATEAFF	TGTGCCTGCAGGAAACTGGGGGCCACTGAAGCTTTCTTT
few	NA	TRBV14	TRBJ2-3	CASSQDPRDTQYF	TGTGCCAGCAGCCAAGACCCGCGGGATACGCAGTATTTT
NA	TRBD2	TRBV6-5	TRBJ2-2	CASSSGTTHTGELFF	TGTGCCAGCAGTTCCGGGACTACCCACACCGGGGAGCTGTTTTTT
NA	NA	TRBV21-1	TRBJ2-7	CASSKMFGQTDLGRLEQYF	TGTGCCAGCAGCAAAATGTTTGGACAAACCGATCTGGGCCGCCTCGAGCAGTACTTC
NA	TRBD1	TRBV18	TRBJ1-1	CASSPRQGTEAFF	TGTGCCAGCTCACCGAGACAGGGCACTGAAGCTTTCTTT
NA	NA	TRBV18	TRBJ2-2	CASSPLGQNTGELFF	TGTGCCAGCTCACCATTGGGACAGAACACCGGGGAGCTGTTTTTT
NA	NA	TRBV6-1	TRBJ2-1	CASSEGLLHNEQFF	TGTGCCAGCAGTGAAGGACTGCTACACAATGAGCAGTTCTTC
NA	TRBD1	TRBV29-1	TRBJ2-7	CSVGTGVYEQYF	TGCAGCGTAGGAACAGGGGTCTACGAGCAGTACTTC
NA	NA	TRBV2	TRBJ1-1	CASSKTLLNTEAFF	TGTGCCAGCAGTAAGACATTACTGAACACTGAAGCTTTCTTT
once	TRBD2	TRBV27	TRBJ2-1	CASSSPGLAGVEQFF	TGTGCCAGCAGTTCCCCGGGACTAGCGGGAGTCGAACAGTTCTTC
NA	NA	TRBV7-9	TRBJ1-1	CASSLAPVNTEAFF	TGTGCCAGCAGCTTAGCTCCGGTGAACACTGAAGCTTTCTTT
few	TRBD2	TRBV2	TRBJ2-2	CASRRASGGTGELFF	TGTGCCAGCAGGAGGGCTAGCGGGGGCACCGGGGAGCTGTTTTTT
NA	NA	TRBV6-5	TRBJ2-1	CASRGAVSDEQFF	TGTGCCAGCAGAGGGGCAGTAAGCGATGAGCAGTTCTTC
few	NA	TRBV13	TRBJ2-1	CASSFNTGFSVDEQFF	TGTGCCAGCAGCTTCAACACAGGGTTTTCAGTCGATGAGCAGTTCTTC
many	NA	TRBV7-3	TRBJ2-5	CASSLSGGETQYF	TGTGCCAGCAGCTTATCCGGGGGAGAGACCCAGTACTTC
NA	NA	TRBV5-4	TRBJ2-1	CASSLVASNEQFF	TGTGCCAGCAGCTTGGTAGCGTCAAATGAGCAGTTCTTC
NA	NA	TRBV7-2	TRBJ2-1	CASSLSGAAVYNEQFF	TGTGCCAGCAGCCTCAGTGGAGCGGCAGTCTACAATGAGCAGTTCTTC
NA	NA	TRBV11-3	TRBJ2-1	CASSFGGQTNEQFF	TGTGCCAGCAGCTTTGGGGGACAAACAAATGAGCAGTTCTTC
few	NA	TRBV28	TRBJ2-5	CASSLRGGTKGGETQYF	TGTGCCAGCAGTTTACGGGGCGGAACGAAGGGAGGAGAGACCCAGTACTTC
NA	NA	TRBV20-1	TRBJ2-3	CSPSSTDTQYF	TGCAGTCCGTCGAGCACAGATACGCAGTATTTT
NA	TRBD1	TRBV6-5	TRBJ2-7	CASSKPGQGYKQYF	TGTGCCAGCAGTAAGCCGGGACAGGGGTACAAGCAGTACTTC
few	NA	TRBV19	TRBJ1-4	CASSRTVVGNEKLFF	TGTGCCAGTAGTCGGACAGTGGTGGGCAATGAAAAACTGTTTTTT
once	NA	TRBV28	TRBJ2-7	CASSLRGYEQYF	TGTGCCAGCAGTTTACGAGGCTACGAGCAGTACTTC
NA	NA	TRBV2	TRBJ2-7	CASSVTSLGATYEQYF	TGTGCCAGCAGTGTGACTAGCCTGGGGGCGACCTACGAGCAGTACTTC
NA	TRBD2	TRBV9	TRBJ2-7	CASSGSGSDSYEQYF	TGTGCCAGCAGCGGTAGCGGGTCTGACTCCTACGAGCAGTACTTC
NA	NA	TRBV3-1/TRBV3-2	TRBJ2-6	CASRLSTTSSSGANVLTF	TGTGCCAGCAGGTTATCGACGACATCGAGCTCTGGGGCCAACGTCCTGACTTTC
NA	NA	TRBV24-1	TRBJ2-1	CATSDGGPLYNEQFF	TGTGCCACCAGTGATGGAGGGCCCCTCTACAATGAGCAGTTCTTC
NA	TRBD1	TRBV7-2	TRBJ1-2	CASSSQGAGGYTF	TGTGCCAGCAGCTCTCAGGGGGCTGGCGGCTACACCTTC
NA	TRBD2	TRBV6-5	TRBJ2-3	CASRQLAHTQYF	TGTGCCAGCAGGCAACTAGCGCATACGCAGTATTTT
NA	TRBD2	TRBV7-9	TRBJ2-5	CASSLGRFGASGDQETQYF	TGTGCCAGCAGCTTGGGTCGGTTCGGGGCTAGCGGGGATCAAGAGACCCAGTACTTC
once	TRBD2	TRBV6-5	TRBJ2-7	CASLQGSGRSYEQYF	TGTGCCAGCCTACAGGGTAGCGGGAGATCCTACGAGCAGTACTTC
NA	NA	TRBV28	TRBJ2-3	CASSNQRREITDTQYF	TGTGCCAGCAGTAATCAGCGGAGGGAAATCACAGATACGCAGTATTTT
NA	TRBD2	TRBV7-9	TRBJ2-1	CASSLRREGLEQFF	TGTGCCAGCAGCTTAAGGCGGGAGGGCCTTGAGCAGTTCTTC
NA	NA	TRBV24-1	TRBJ2-5	CATSEEQGRETQYF	TGTGCCACCAGTGAGGAACAGGGAAGAGAGACCCAGTACTTC
NA	NA	TRBV24-1	TRBJ2-2	CATQGRGGELFF	TGTGCCACCCAAGGGCGGGGCGGGGAGCTGTTTTTT
NA	TRBD2	TRBV27	TRBJ2-2	CASSSGLAGGELFF	TGTGCCAGCAGTTCGGGACTAGCGGGAGGGGAGCTGTTTTTT
NA	TRBD1	TRBV19	TRBJ2-2	CASKKDRVPGELFF	TGTGCCAGTAAAAAGGACAGGGTCCCCGGGGAGCTGTTTTTT
few	NA	TRBV15	TRBJ1-5	CATSRERWGENQPQHF	TGTGCCACCAGCAGAGAGAGGTGGGGGGAGAATCAGCCCCAGCATTTT
NA	NA	TRBV28	TRBJ1-1	CAVGGRRAEAFF	TGTGCAGTGGGGGGGCGAAGGGCTGAAGCTTTCTTT
NA	TRBD1	TRBV2	TRBJ2-5	CASSERTGQETQYF	TGTGCCAGCAGTGAGCGGACAGGGCAGGAGACCCAGTACTTC
once	NA	TRBV18	TRBJ1-4	CASSLGQGGEKLFF	TGTGCCAGCTCACTGGGCCAGGGTGGAGAAAAACTGTTTTTT
NA	NA	TRBV9	TRBJ2-1	CASSKGLRKEQFF	TGTGCCAGCAGCAAGGGACTCCGAAAAGAGCAGTTCTTC
NA	NA	TRBV6-5	TRBJ2-5	CASAKNYGGETQYF	TGTGCCAGCGCAAAAAACTATGGCGGGGAGACCCAGTACTTC
NA	NA	TRBV19	TRBJ1-3	CASSTGWDTIYF	TGTGCCAGTAGTACAGGGTGGGACACCATATATTTT
NA	NA	TRBV2	TRBJ1-4	CASSWGPNEKLFF	TGTGCCAGCTCCTGGGGGCCTAATGAAAAACTGTTTTTT
NA	NA	TRBV7-9	TRBJ1-2	CASSPLGGGYGYTF	TGTGCCAGCAGCCCCCTCGGGGGGGGATATGGCTACACCTTC
NA	TRBD1	TRBV5-4	TRBJ1-2	CASRNDRGPGYTF	TGTGCCAGCAGAAATGACAGGGGACCTGGCTACACCTTC